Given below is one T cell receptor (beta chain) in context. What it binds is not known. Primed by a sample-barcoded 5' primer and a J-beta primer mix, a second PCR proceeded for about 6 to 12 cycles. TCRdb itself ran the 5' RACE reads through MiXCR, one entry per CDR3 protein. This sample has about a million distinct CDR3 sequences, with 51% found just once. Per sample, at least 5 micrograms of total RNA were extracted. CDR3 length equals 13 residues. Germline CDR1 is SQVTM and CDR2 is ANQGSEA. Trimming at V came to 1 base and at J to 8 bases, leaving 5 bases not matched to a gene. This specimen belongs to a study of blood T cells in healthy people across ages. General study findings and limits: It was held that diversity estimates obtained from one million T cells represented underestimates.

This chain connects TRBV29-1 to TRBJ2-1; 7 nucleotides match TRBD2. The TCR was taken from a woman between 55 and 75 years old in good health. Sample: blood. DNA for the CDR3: TGCAGCGTTGAAGCGGGTGGGGGGGATGAGCAGTTCTTC. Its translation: CSVEAGGGDEQFF.